This is a list of T cell receptor beta chains from one sample in a study of T cells in Graves' hyperthyroidism and ophthalmopathy. TCRdb processed the multiplex PCR reads anew with MiXCR; each CDR3 protein has one entry. Among roughly 250,000 distinct CDR3 sequences listed, roughly 15% were seen once. The sample comprised blood. The receptors were sampled from a woman between 40 and 55 years old with Graves' hyperthyroidism that later progressed to Graves' ophthalmopathy. The CDR3 runs from the conserved cysteine through the conserved F or W. D genes are given only for firm matches. Clone sizes are shown as once, few, many, or a class for an expanded clone.

>TRBJ1-4|TRBD1|TRBV7-2|few
CASSSSRQGLLEKLFF
TGTGCCAGCAGCTCCAGCCGACAGGGGCTTCTCGAAAAACTGTTTTTT
>TRBJ1-5|-|TRBV10-3|many
CAIIGGTGTDVQPQHF
TGTGCCATCATAGGGGGAACAGGGACGGATGTTCAGCCCCAGCATTTT
>TRBJ1-5|-|TRBV6-2/TRBV6-3|many
CASSYHNTKSNQPQHF
TGTGCCAGCAGTTACCATAACACGAAAAGCAATCAGCCCCAGCATTTT
>TRBJ1-5|-|TRBV12-3/TRBV12-4|many
CASSLAGRTSQPQHF
TGTGCCAGCAGTTTAGCGGGGAGGACCTCTCAGCCCCAGCATTTT
>TRBJ2-3|-|TRBV4-1|many
CASSQVTFATDTQYF
TGCGCCAGCAGCCAAGTCACGTTTGCCACAGATACGCAGTATTTT
>TRBJ2-5|-|TRBV5-1|many
CASSLDPPQETQYF
TGCGCCAGCAGCTTGGACCCTCCTCAAGAGACCCAGTACTTC
>TRBJ2-7|TRBD1|TRBV5-1|many
CASTEQGAYEQYF
TGCGCCAGCACCGAGCAGGGGGCCTACGAGCAGTACTTC
>TRBJ1-2|-|TRBV12-3/TRBV12-4|many
CASSLLGNWGRYGYTF
TGTGCCAGCAGTCTTCTCGGGAACTGGGGTCGGTATGGCTACACCTTC
>TRBJ1-1|-|TRBV19|many
CASLFGSTEAFF
TGTGCCAGCCTGTTCGGGAGCACTGAAGCTTTCTTT
>TRBJ2-1|-|TRBV5-1|many
CASSSLGPTHNNEQFF
TGCGCCAGCAGCTCGCTAGGACCCACACATAACAATGAGCAGTTCTTC
>TRBJ2-3|TRBD2|TRBV24-1|few
CATSGPPPSLAGVTDTQYF
TGTGCCACCAGTGGCCCACCTCCCTCTCTAGCGGGAGTAACAGATACGCAGTATTTT
>TRBJ1-1|TRBD1|TRBV7-8|many
CASSSQGAPEAFF
TGTGCCAGCAGCTCACAGGGGGCCCCTGAAGCTTTCTTT
>TRBJ2-4|TRBD2|TRBV18|many
CASSPPGGDIQYF
TGTGCCAGCTCACCACCGGGGGGGGACATTCAGTACTTC
>TRBJ1-5|-|TRBV6-5|many
CASSTRQSNQPQHF
TGTGCCAGCAGTACACGACAGAGCAATCAGCCCCAGCATTTT
>TRBJ2-2|-|TRBV2|many
CASSLPNSKLFF
TGTGCCAGCAGCTTACCCAACTCAAAGCTGTTTTTT